This T cell receptor (beta chain) is from a study of control samples from healthy donors and cancer patients. This CDR3 has 14 residues. The germline V gene has CDR1 SGHVS and CDR2 FNYEAQ. Trimming shortened V by 2 bases and J by 2 bases, and 10 bases separated the two germline ends. TCRdb's table, derived via immunoSEQ multiplex PCR, lists solely in-frame clones and lacks some. This table has 120,000 or so clones, just under 95% appearing once. The chain employs TRBV7-6 and TRBJ2-7; D not certain. The TCR originated in a man between 25 and 39 years old in good health. Sequenced: blood. The CDR3 loop reads CASSLSLGAYEQYF. Written as DNA, the CDR3 is TGTGCCAGCAGCTTAAGCCTAGGCGCCTACGAGCAGTACTTC.